The clone carrying this T cell receptor (beta chain) has only a few counts. Peripheral blood was drawn, about 9.1 milliliters per donor. The sample originates from a study of blood T cells in healthy people across ages. Primed by a sample-barcoded 5' primer and a J-beta primer mix, a second PCR proceeded for roughly 7 to 12 cycles. The template-switch adaptor was a 5' adaptor with 12 random nucleotides. It tagged each cDNA molecule. At least 2.5 million CDR3-containing paired-end reads were obtained per sample. TCRdb used MiXCR to reprocess the 5' RACE reads, holding one entry per CDR3 protein. The data show more than 650,000 distinct CDR3 sequences, 50% to 65% seen once. Trimming took 6 bases from V and 4 from J, leaving 18 bases between them. Germline V gene sequence: CDR1 SNHLY, CDR2 FYNNEI. The CDR3 is 15 residues long.

This receptor was identified in an elderly man in good health. The chain uses TRBV2 and TRBJ1-2; D uncertain. Input material: blood. In DNA, the CDR3 is TGTGCCAGCAGGATCCCGGGTCTTGAAAGCTATGGCTACACCTTC. Its translation: CASRIPGLESYGYTF. The full variable domain, its missing parts supplied by reference TRBV2 and TRBJ1-2, is EPEVTQTPSHQVTQMGQEVILRCVPISNHLYFYWYRQILGQKVEFLVSFYNNEISEKSEIFDDQFSVERPDGSNFTLKIRSTKLEDSAMYFCASRIPGLESYGYTFGSGTRLTVV.